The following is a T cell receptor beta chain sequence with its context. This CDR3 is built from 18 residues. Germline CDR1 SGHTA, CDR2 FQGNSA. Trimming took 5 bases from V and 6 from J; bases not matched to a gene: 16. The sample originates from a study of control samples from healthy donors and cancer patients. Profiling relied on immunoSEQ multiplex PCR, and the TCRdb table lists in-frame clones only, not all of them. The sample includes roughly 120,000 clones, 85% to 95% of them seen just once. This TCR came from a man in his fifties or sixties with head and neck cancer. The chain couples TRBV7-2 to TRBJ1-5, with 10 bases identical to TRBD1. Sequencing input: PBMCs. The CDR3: CASSKSGRGQGVGQPQHF. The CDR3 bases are TGTGCCAGCAGCAAATCAGGCCGCGGACAGGGGGTGGGTCAGCCCCAGCATTTT.